These T cell receptor beta chains were read from a single sample in a study of T cells in Graves' hyperthyroidism and ophthalmopathy. TCRdb re-called the multiplex PCR reads with MiXCR, one entry per CDR3 protein. The sample lists about 500,000 distinct CDR3 sequences, 16% occurring once. The sample comprised blood. These receptors were taken from a young woman with Graves' ophthalmopathy. Each CDR3 is given with its conserved first and last residue. D genes are given only for firm matches. Size is stated for part of the rows, as once, few or many counts, or as a class when the clone is expanded.

length,D,J,V,size,CDR3,DNA
15,TRBD2,TRBJ2-7,TRBV18,few,CASSPPGGSSYEQYF,TGTGCCAGCTCACCACCAGGCGGGAGCTCCTACGAGCAGTACTTC
14,NA,TRBJ2-7,TRBV6-1,many,CASSPTTASYEQYF,TGTGCCAGCAGCCCGACTACGGCATCCTACGAGCAGTACTTC
12,NA,TRBJ2-1,TRBV20-1,NA,CSAPNLGNEQFF,TGCAGTGCTCCTAACCTGGGGAATGAGCAGTTCTTC
14,TRBD2,TRBJ2-1,TRBV12-3/TRBV12-4,many,CASRGRAVYNEQFF,TGTGCCAGCCGCGGGAGGGCCGTCTACAATGAGCAGTTCTTC
16,TRBD1,TRBJ1-2,TRBV4-3,many,CASSQVTGVANYGYTF,TGCGCCAGCAGCCAAGTAACAGGGGTCGCGAACTATGGCTACACCTTC
12,NA,TRBJ1-4,TRBV3-1,many,CASSSPGKKLFF,TGTGCCAGCAGTTCCCCCGGGAAAAAACTGTTTTTT
14,TRBD1,TRBJ2-3,TRBV18,many,CASSGDRGTDTQYF,TGTGCCAGCTCAGGAGACAGGGGTACGGATACGCAGTATTTT
13,NA,TRBJ1-4,TRBV20-1,NA,CSAPGGPNEKLFF,TGCAGTGCTCCTGGCGGCCCTAATGAAAAACTGTTTTTT
14,NA,TRBJ2-1,TRBV7-3,many,CASSSPGLDNEQFF,TGTGCCAGCAGCTCCCCTGGCTTGGACAATGAGCAGTTCTTC
16,TRBD1,TRBJ2-5,TRBV30,many,CAWSSRTGGVHETQYF,TGTGCCTGGAGTTCAAGGACAGGGGGCGTCCACGAGACCCAGTACTTC
15,NA,TRBJ2-3,TRBV5-4,few,CASSSVQGSTDTQYF,TGTGCCAGCAGCTCCGTACAGGGAAGCACAGATACGCAGTATTTT
16,NA,TRBJ2-7,TRBV7-8,NA,CASSLEGTAPEGEQYF,TGTGCCAGCAGCTTAGAAGGGACGGCCCCTGAGGGCGAGCAGTACTTC
15,TRBD2,TRBJ2-5,TRBV15,many,CATSRDRGGGETQYF,TGTGCCACCAGCAGAGATCGGGGGGGAGGGGAGACCCAGTACTTC
15,NA,TRBJ2-7,TRBV19,few,CASSVATGHLYEQYF,TGTGCCAGTAGTGTGGCTACGGGACACCTCTACGAGCAGTACTTC
16,TRBD1,TRBJ2-2,TRBV7-2,few,CASSLMGQVTTRELFF,TGTGCCAGCAGCTTAATGGGACAGGTGACCACCCGGGAGCTGTTTTTT
14,NA,TRBJ2-1,TRBV28,many,CASSLWQNYNEQFF,TGTGCCAGCAGTTTGTGGCAGAATTACAATGAGCAGTTCTTC
13,NA,TRBJ1-1,TRBV28,many,CASSFSSRGEAFF,TGTGCCAGCAGTTTTTCCTCACGGGGGGAGGCTTTCTTT
14,NA,TRBJ2-5,TRBV30,NA,CAWAGDTNQETQYF,TGTGCCTGGGCTGGGGACACCAACCAAGAGACCCAGTACTTC
18,NA,TRBJ1-1,TRBV28,once,CASSFLFDLRVMNTEAFF,TGTGCCAGCAGTTTCCTATTCGATTTACGGGTTATGAACACTGAAGCTTTCTTT
11,NA,TRBJ2-5,TRBV6-1,many,CASSWGETQYF,TGTGCCAGCAGCTGGGGGGAGACCCAGTACTTC
13,NA,TRBJ2-7,TRBV20-1,few,CSAREGRSYEQYF,TGCAGTGCTAGAGAAGGGCGTAGCTACGAGCAGTACTTC
15,NA,TRBJ1-5,TRBV6-6,few,CASSYNPYGNQPQHF,TGTGCCAGCAGTTACAACCCCTATGGCAATCAGCCCCAGCATTTT
15,NA,TRBJ1-1,TRBV7-6,many,CASSAPRYSNTEAFF,TGTGCCAGCAGCGCCCCCCGCTACTCGAACACTGAAGCTTTCTTT
15,NA,TRBJ2-1,TRBV6-1,many,CASSDTGRTGDEQFF,TGTGCCAGCAGTGACACAGGAAGAACTGGCGATGAGCAGTTCTTC
14,NA,TRBJ2-7,TRBV15,few,CATSSRGSSYEQYF,TGTGCCACCAGCTCCAGGGGTTCCTCCTACGAGCAGTACTTC
14,NA,TRBJ2-1,TRBV7-9,NA,CASSSGTSLDEQFF,TGTGCCAGCAGCTCGGGAACCAGTCTCGATGAGCAGTTCTTC
10,NA,TRBJ2-7,TRBV29-1,many,CSVDGDWLYF,TGCAGCGTTGATGGGGATTGGCTGTACTTC
13,NA,TRBJ2-5,TRBV2,many,CASSEGGRETQYF,TGTGCCAGCAGTGAGGGGGGTCGAGAGACCCAGTACTTC
14,NA,TRBJ1-4,TRBV30,many,CAWSVRVPGEKLFF,TGTGCCTGGAGTGTAAGAGTCCCAGGGGAAAAACTGTTTTTT
15,TRBD2,TRBJ2-1,TRBV11-2,NA,CASSPTSGGHNEQFF,TGTGCCAGCAGCCCGACTAGCGGAGGGCACAATGAGCAGTTCTTC
16,TRBD2,TRBJ2-3,TRBV10-3,few,CAISVSSGGGGDTQYF,TGTGCCATCAGTGTCAGCTCGGGAGGAGGCGGGGATACGCAGTATTTT
18,TRBD2,TRBJ2-7,TRBV5-8,few,CASSLEEAPLAGIYEQYF,TGTGCCAGCAGCTTGGAGGAAGCCCCACTAGCGGGGATATACGAGCAGTACTTC
15,TRBD2,TRBJ2-3,TRBV5-1,many,CASSRGRDVTDTQYF,TGCGCCAGCAGCCGCGGGAGGGACGTCACAGATACGCAGTATTTT
13,NA,TRBJ1-1,TRBV27,many,CASSSGTHTEAFF,TGTGCCAGCAGTTCCGGGACCCACACTGAAGCTTTCTTT
15,NA,TRBJ1-6,TRBV28,few,CASGPYGADNSPLHF,TGTGCCAGCGGCCCGTACGGGGCGGATAATTCACCCCTCCACTTT